One sample yielded the 28 T cell receptor beta chains listed below, sequenced in a study of blood T cell repertoires in COVID-19. TCRdb's copy holds only in-frame clones and misses some; the assay was immunoSEQ multiplex PCR. The sample lists about 73,000 clones, over 70% occurring once. The specimen was peripheral blood. The receptors originated from an elderly man with active or convalescent COVID-19.

A remark on this clone: Other DNA sequences from this sample encode an identical CDR3 as well. This rearrangement joins TRBV6-2 or TRBV6-3 to TRBJ2-5; 10 bases align to TRBD2. V lost 6 bases to trimming and J lost 0 bases; unmatched junction nucleotides: 4. CDR3 length: 15 amino acids. CDR1 is MNHEY, CDR2 SVGEGT, per germline. The CDR3 sequence: CASSWTSGDQETQYF. In DNA, the CDR3 is TGTGCCAGCAGCTGGACTAGCGGTGACCAAGAGACCCAGTACTTC.

The V and J genes are TRBV5-4 and TRBJ2-1; the match to TRBD2 covers 7 bases. After removal of 4 bases from V and 7 bases from J, the junction contained 14 bases not matched to a gene. This CDR3 is built from 16 residues. Germline CDR1 SGHNT, CDR2 YYREEE (reference sequence). The CDR3 here is CASSAQRLARRNEQFF. The CDR3 nucleotides read TGTGCCAGCAGCGCCCAAAGACTAGCCCGGAGGAATGAGCAGTTCTTC.

This chain connects TRBV20-1 to TRBJ2-7; TRBD1 agrees at 9 bases. J lost 5 bases, V lost 6 bases, and 5 bases had no gene match. CDR1 DFQATT and CDR2 SNEGSKA come from the germline V gene (reference sequence). CDR3 length: 12 residues. The CDR3 here is CSASTGGDEQYF. CDR3 bases: TGCAGTGCCAGTACAGGGGGCGACGAGCAGTACTTC.

V is TRBV4-1 and J is TRBJ1-2; D remains ambiguous. Germline V gives CDR1 MGHRA, CDR2 YSYEKL. Trimming cost V 0 bases and J 0 bases, with 5 bases left between them. The CDR3 is made up of 14 amino acids. The CDR3 bases are TGCGCCAGCAGCCAAGATAGAACTAACTATGGCTACACCTTC. Protein: CASSQDRTNYGYTF.

The rearrangement uses TRBV7-6 and TRBJ2-7, with 12 positions matching TRBD2. Germline CDR1 SGHVS, CDR2 FNYEAQ. The CDR3 length is 18 residues. The V gene end was trimmed by 5 bases and the J gene end by 2 bases; junction bases not matched to a gene: 13. CDR3 sequence: CASSPGPTSGSHTYEQYF. In nucleotides, the CDR3 is TGTGCCAGCAGCCCAGGGCCGACTAGCGGGAGCCACACCTACGAGCAGTACTTC.

J is TRBJ1-3 and V is TRBV11-2; D is ambiguous. V lost 1 base, J lost 4 bases, and 5 bases lay in between. CDR1 is SGHAT, CDR2 FQNNGV, per germline. The CDR3 totals 13 residues. DNA for the CDR3: TGTGCCAGCAGCTTAGGGAGAGGAAACACCATATATTTT. This sequence encodes CASSLGRGNTIYF. The variable domain in full, with the rest retrieved from reference TRBV11-2 and TRBJ1-3, is EAGVAQSPRYKIIEKRQSVAFWCNPISGHATLYWYQQILGQGPKLLIQFQNNGVVDDSQLPKDRFSAERLKGVDSTLKIQPAKLEDSAVYLCASSLGRGNTIYFGEGSWLTVV.

V and J are TRBV6-2 or TRBV6-3 and TRBJ1-1, with 7 nucleotides matching TRBD1. Unmatched junction bases numbered 3, after V lost 6 bases and J lost 5 bases. Germline V CDR1 and CDR2: MNHEY, SVGEGT. CDR3 length: 12 residues. CDR3 bases: TGTGCCAGCAGCCAGACAGGGACTGAAGCTTTCTTT. Translation: CASSQTGTEAFF.

This clone was counted a few times. This chain links TRBV11-2 with TRBJ1-1; maybe TRBD1 (6 bases). Germline assignment: CDR1 SGHAT and CDR2 FQNNGV. V gave up 4 bases and J gave up 7 bases, with 13 bases separating them. This CDR3 is 13 amino acids long. CDR3 DNA: TGTGCCAGCAGCTACCCCGGGACAAGTGAAGCTTTCTTT. Protein: CASSYPGTSEAFF.

The chain employs TRBV24-1 and TRBJ2-3; 10 bases line up with TRBD2. CDR1 is KGHDR and CDR2 is SFDVKD in the germline V gene. The CDR3 has 15 amino acids. J lost 1 base, V lost 5 bases, and 2 bases had no gene match. The DNA of the CDR3 is TGTGCCACCAGTGTCGGGACTAGCGGCACAGATACGCAGTATTTT. Its protein is CATSVGTSGTDTQYF.

CDR3 sequence: CASSQDRIQYF. Here the CDR3 DNA reads TGCGCCAGCAGCCAAGACAGAATTCAGTACTTC. This chain links TRBV5-1 with TRBJ2-4; tentatively, D is TRBD1 (5 bases). This CDR3 is 11 amino acids long. Germline CDR1 is SGHRS and CDR2 is YFSETQ. Trimming took 4 bases from V and 10 from J, leaving 9 bases between them.

The CDR3 bases are TGTGCCAGCAGCTTAGCCCCGGTACTAGCGGGAGGTGATACGCAGTATTTT. Amino acid sequence: CASSLAPVLAGGDTQYF. The chain joins TRBV13 to TRBJ2-3, with TRBD2 matching over 12 bases. CDR1 is PRHDT, CDR2 FYEKMQ, per germline (reference sequence). Trimming removed 1 base from V and 6 bases from J; junction bases left unmatched: 8. The CDR3 consists of 17 residues.

The rearrangement links TRBV19 to TRBJ1-2; TRBD1 agrees at 10 bases. The J segment lost 3 bases and the V segment lost 7 bases, leaving 8 bases of the junction unmatched. Germline CDR1 LNHDA, CDR2 SQIVND (reference sequence). The CDR3 runs to 15 residues. The CDR3 is CASTRQDRGDYGYTF. For the CDR3, the DNA is TGTGCCAGTACCCGCCAGGACAGGGGGGACTATGGCTACACCTTC.

This clone was seen just once. The chain employs TRBV6-1 and TRBJ1-2, with 7 nucleotides matching TRBD1. CDR1 is MNHNS, CDR2 SASEGT, per germline. Unmatched junction bases numbered 3, after V lost 0 bases and J lost 5 bases. The CDR3 has 14 amino acids. DNA of the CDR3: TGTGCCAGCAGTGAAGCTCGACAGGGATATGGCTACACCTTC. Its protein is CASSEARQGYGYTF.

J is TRBJ2-1 and V is TRBV10-1, with D perhaps TRBD2 (6 bases). CDR1 is WNHNN, CDR2 SYGVQD, per germline (reference sequence). V was cut by 4 bases and J by 7 bases, with 11 bases left in between. The CDR3 sequence is 13 residues long. In DNA form, the CDR3 reads TGCGCCAGCAGTGCCACGGGGAGGAATGAGCAGTTCTTC. This translates into CASSATGRNEQFF.

V is TRBV12-3 or TRBV12-4 and J is TRBJ2-7; no clear D. V gave up 5 bases and J gave up 2 bases, with 7 bases separating them. The CDR3 covers 12 residues. This CDR3 is CASSPVPYEQYF. The DNA for the CDR3 is TGTGCCAGCAGTCCGGTGCCCTACGAGCAGTACTTC.

The chain is built from TRBV11-3 and TRBJ1-2; unclear D gene. Germline assignment: CDR1 SGHNT and CDR2 YENEEA. This CDR3 spans 16 amino acids. The V gene lost 5 bases and the J gene lost 3 bases, with 19 bases spanning the gap. The CDR3 region is CASSPESGLGYYGYTF. Here the CDR3 DNA reads TGTGCCAGCAGCCCAGAAAGTGGACTAGGGTACTATGGCTACACCTTC. Supplemented by reference TRBV11-3 and TRBJ1-2, the full variable domain reads EAGVVQSPRYKIIEKKQPVAFWCNPISGHNTLYWYLQNLGQGPELLIRYENEEAVDDSQLPKDRFSAERLKGVDSTLKIQPAELGDSAVYLCASSPESGLGYYGYTFGSGTRLTVV.

The chain links TRBV30 to TRBJ1-6, with 9 bases identical to TRBD1. Germline V gives CDR1 GTSNPN, CDR2 SVGIG (reference sequence). J lost 10 bases, V lost 4 bases, and 11 bases had no gene match. This CDR3 comprises 15 residues. The CDR3 DNA reads TGTGCCTGGACCGCACGGACAGGGGTCTCGTCACCCCTCCACTTT. Translating it yields CAWTARTGVSSPLHF. The variable domain in full, with the rest retrieved from reference TRBV30 and TRBJ1-6, is SQTIHQWPATLVQPVGSPLSLECTVEGTSNPNLYWYRQAAGRGLQLLFYSVGIGQISSEVPQNLSASRPQDRQFILSSKKLLLSDSGFYLCAWTARTGVSSPLHFGNGTRLTVT.

The chain employs TRBV5-6 and TRBJ1-6; tentatively, D is TRBD1 (5 bases). Germline assignment: CDR1 SGHDT and CDR2 YYEEEE. V was pared by 2 bases and J by 7 bases, with 7 bases between. This CDR3 has 13 residues. CDR3 region: CASSFYRNSPLHF. DNA for the CDR3: TGTGCCAGCAGCTTTTACAGGAATTCACCCCTCCACTTT.

This clone has a single count. The gene calls are TRBV30 and TRBJ1-2, with 9 bases identical to TRBD1. Germline CDR1 GTSNPN, CDR2 SVGIG (reference sequence). The CDR3 extends over 17 amino acids. V was clipped by 2 bases and J by 0 bases; unmatched bases: 10. In DNA, the CDR3 is TGTGCCTGGAGTTTTCTCCGACAGGGGGTGACTAACTATGGCTACACCTTC. This gives the protein CAWSFLRQGVTNYGYTF.

This rearrangement joins TRBV18 to TRBJ2-3, with 9 positions matching TRBD1. This CDR3 spans 16 amino acids. V lost 8 bases, J lost 0 bases, and 9 bases stayed unmatched. Germline V gene lookup returns CDR1 KGHSH and CDR2 LQKENI. The chain's CDR3 is CASLPQQGASTDTQYF. The CDR3 DNA is TGTGCCAGCCTCCCACAACAGGGGGCGAGCACAGATACGCAGTATTTT.

The chain has TRBV15 and TRBJ2-7, with 11 nucleotides matching TRBD2. CDR3 length: 17 residues. V shed 4 bases, J shed 5 bases, and the junction held 13 bases outside the gene matches. From germline, CDR1 is LNHNV and CDR2 YYDKDF (reference sequence). CDR3 in DNA: TGTGCCACCAGCACGTCGTCGGGTTCTAGCGGGAGGAACGAGCAGTACTTC. Its protein is CATSTSSGSSGRNEQYF.

As DNA, the CDR3 is TGTGCCAGCAGCTTCGGGACAGGCCTCTACGAGCAGTACTTC. Protein sequence: CASSFGTGLYEQYF. The chain combines TRBV11-2 with TRBJ2-7; TRBD1 agrees at 8 bases. Germline V gene lookup returns CDR1 SGHAT and CDR2 FQNNGV. The CDR3 consists of 14 residues. The trim removed 3 bases at V and 3 bases at J, leaving 4 bases unmatched.

The chain is built from TRBV28 and TRBJ2-6; D is possibly TRBD1 (6 bases). This CDR3 has 15 amino acids. CDR1 and CDR2 from the germline V gene are MDHEN and SYDVKM. V was clipped by 4 bases and J by 2 bases, with 9 bases between them. CDR3 DNA sequence: TGTGCCAGCAGTTCAGCAGGGGCTGGGGCCAACGTCCTGACTTTC. It specifies CASSSAGAGANVLTF.

J is TRBJ2-5 and V is TRBV21-1; the D call in the table, TRBD2, was not verified against the DNA. TRBV21-1 is termed a pseudogene. The CDR3 is made up of 12 amino acids. In nucleotides, the CDR3 is TGTGCCAGGGGGAGAACCGCGTGGACCCAGTACTTC. Its translation: CARGRTAWTQYF.

As regards this clone: Other DNA sequences in the same sample also yield this CDR3. The V and J genes are TRBV2 and TRBJ1-5; 8 bases map to TRBD1. V lost 6 bases and J lost 2; bases outside the gene matches: 3. The CDR3 has 14 residues. Germline V gene data show CDR1 as SNHLY and CDR2 as FYNNEI. As DNA, the CDR3 is TGTGCCAGCAGCCCGACAGGGGGCAATCAGCCCCAGCATTTT. This codes for CASSPTGGNQPQHF.

The sample holds one count of this clone. V gene TRBV11-1 combines with J gene TRBJ2-3; 11 bases map to TRBD1. The germline gives CDR1 SGHAT, CDR2 FQDESV (reference sequence). CDR3 length equals 16 residues. Trimming removed 5 bases from V and 6 bases from J; junction bases left unmatched: 10. Here the CDR3 DNA reads TGTGCCAGCAGCCATAAAGCGGACAGGGGGCCGGATACGCAGTATTTT. Protein sequence: CASSHKADRGPDTQYF.

This chain links TRBV11-2 with TRBJ2-1; 9 positions agree with TRBD2. J was trimmed by 4 bases and V by 4 bases; bases with no gene match: 8. The CDR3 consists of 16 residues. The germline CDR1 and CDR2 sequences are SGHAT and FQNNGV. The CDR3 region is CASSSHGGGAYNEQFF. The CDR3 DNA reads TGTGCCAGCAGCTCTCACGGCGGGGGGGCTTACAATGAGCAGTTCTTC.

The V and J genes are TRBV29-1 and TRBJ2-7; D is perhaps TRBD1 (6 bases). CDR1 is SQVTM and CDR2 is ANQGSEA in the germline V gene. The CDR3 runs to 12 residues. Trimming removed 5 bases from V and 3 bases from J, with 11 bases in between. CDR3 nucleotides: TGCAGCGTTACAGGGAATTTCTACGAGCAGTACTTC. Protein product: CSVTGNFYEQYF.